These T cell receptor beta chains were read from a single sample in a study of control samples from healthy donors and cancer patients. The table came from immunoSEQ multiplex PCR; TCRdb's copy has only in-frame clones and leaves some out. The sample lists some 130,000 clones, approximately 86% occurring once. The source material was blood. All receptors come from a woman in her 30s in good health. The CDR3 runs from the conserved cysteine through the conserved F or W. The D gene is left open where the match is weak. Some rows mark clone size as missing; the rest say once, few, many or name a class of expanded clone.

DNA: TGTGCCAGCAGTGAGATTAGCGGGAATCCTTCCTACGAGCAGTACTTC; CDR3: CASSEISGNPSYEQYF; V: TRBV2; D: TRBD2; size: .; J: TRBJ2-7
DNA: TGTGCCAGTAGTATAGAGGGGAGGGACACCGGGGAGCTGTTTTTT; CDR3: CASSIEGRDTGELFF; V: TRBV19; D: TRBD2; size: .; J: TRBJ2-2
DNA: TGTGCCAGCAGCTTAGACAGCAGGGGGAACACTGAAGCTTTCTTT; CDR3: CASSLDSRGNTEAFF; V: TRBV7-8; D: .; size: .; J: TRBJ1-1
DNA: TGTGCCAGCAGCGGGGGTAAAGGACTAGCGGGAGTTAATGAGCAGTTCTTC; CDR3: CASSGGKGLAGVNEQFF; V: TRBV5-6; D: TRBD2; size: .; J: TRBJ2-1
DNA: TGCAGCCCAGTGCTGAACACTGAAGCTTTCTTT; CDR3: CSPVLNTEAFF; V: TRBV29-1; D: .; size: .; J: TRBJ1-1
DNA: TGTGCCAGCAGCCGGGGAGGAACTAATGAAAAACTGTTTTTT; CDR3: CASSRGGTNEKLFF; V: TRBV4-2; D: .; size: .; J: TRBJ1-4
DNA: TGCGCCAGCAGCTGGACTAGCGGTCCTAGCACAGATACGCAGTATTTT; CDR3: CASSWTSGPSTDTQYF; V: TRBV5-1; D: TRBD2; size: .; J: TRBJ2-3
DNA: TGTGCAAGTCGCTTAGCACCCCTGAACTCCGAGCAGTACTTC; CDR3: CASRLAPLNSEQYF; V: TRBV12-2; D: .; size: .; J: TRBJ2-7
DNA: TGCGCCAGCAGGCTCGCGGGAGGGTCAACCGGGGAGCTGTTTTTT; CDR3: CASRLAGGSTGELFF; V: TRBV5-1; D: TRBD2; size: .; J: TRBJ2-2
DNA: TGTGCCAGCAGTGAATTCTGGCGGGAAGGCGATACGCAGTATTTT; CDR3: CASSEFWREGDTQYF; V: TRBV6-1; D: .; size: .; J: TRBJ2-3
DNA: TGTGCCAGCAGTGGGTCTAGCGGTAGCACAGATACGCAGTATTTT; CDR3: CASSGSSGSTDTQYF; V: TRBV6-4; D: TRBD2; size: .; J: TRBJ2-3
DNA: TGTGCCAGCAGCGTAGCGGGACTTACCTACAATGAGCAGTTCTTC; CDR3: CASSVAGLTYNEQFF; V: TRBV9; D: .; size: .; J: TRBJ2-1
DNA: TGTGCCAGCAGCGGTAGTGTTTACGGAGCAGGAGAGCAGTACTTC; CDR3: CASSGSVYGAGEQYF; V: TRBV6-5; D: .; size: once; J: TRBJ2-7
DNA: TGTGCCATCAGTGAGTCCTACACCCGCTACACCTTC; CDR3: CAISESYTRYTF; V: TRBV10-3; D: .; size: .; J: TRBJ1-2
DNA: TGTGCCAGCAGCCACCAGGGCGGGGGACAGAGATCCTACGAGCAGTACTTC; CDR3: CASSHQGGGQRSYEQYF; V: TRBV9; D: .; size: .; J: TRBJ2-7
DNA: TGCGCCAGCAGCCTTAGGGACAGAACCTACAATGAGCAGTTCTTC; CDR3: CASSLRDRTYNEQFF; V: TRBV5-1; D: TRBD1; size: .; J: TRBJ2-1
DNA: TGTGCCAGCAGTGAAACCCGCGGTACTGGGGAAAAACTGTTTTTT; CDR3: CASSETRGTGEKLFF; V: TRBV6-1; D: .; size: .; J: TRBJ1-4
DNA: TGTGCCAGCAGCTTGGCTAGCGGGAGCGTGGAGACCCAGTACTTC; CDR3: CASSLASGSVETQYF; V: TRBV11-2; D: TRBD2; size: .; J: TRBJ2-5
DNA: TGTGCCAGTAGTATAGGATCAGGGGGCGACGGGCAGTACTTC; CDR3: CASSIGSGGDGQYF; V: TRBV19; D: TRBD1; size: .; J: TRBJ2-7
DNA: TGTGCCAGCAGCCAAGTTACGGTTAACACTGAAGCTTTCTTT; CDR3: CASSQVTVNTEAFF; V: TRBV3-1/TRBV3-2; D: .; size: .; J: TRBJ1-1
DNA: TGTGCGGGGTCAGGGGCTGATGAAAAACTGTTTTTT; CDR3: CAGSGADEKLFF; V: TRBV5-5; D: .; size: .; J: TRBJ1-4
DNA: TGTGCCAGCACCTCGAGGACGACAGGGGGCATAGATACGCAGTATTTT; CDR3: CASTSRTTGGIDTQYF; V: TRBV9; D: TRBD1; size: .; J: TRBJ2-3
DNA: TGTGCCAGTAGTACCTATAGCGGGAGCCGAGCCAATGAGCAGTTCTTC; CDR3: CASSTYSGSRANEQFF; V: TRBV19; D: TRBD2; size: .; J: TRBJ2-1
DNA: TGTGCCAGCAGCCCGTATCCCCAAGAGACCCAGTACTTC; CDR3: CASSPYPQETQYF; V: TRBV7-9; D: .; size: .; J: TRBJ2-5
DNA: TGCGCCAGCAGCTTACCGGGCGACGACATTCAGTACTTC; CDR3: CASSLPGDDIQYF; V: TRBV5-1; D: .; size: .; J: TRBJ2-4
DNA: TGTGCCAGCCGACCGATGACAGGGCTGAGTAGTACTGAAGCTTTCTTT; CDR3: CASRPMTGLSSTEAFF; V: TRBV5-5; D: TRBD1; size: .; J: TRBJ1-1
DNA: TGTGCCAGCAGCTTAGCGGCGAACACCGGGGAGCTGTTTTTT; CDR3: CASSLAANTGELFF; V: TRBV11-3; D: .; size: .; J: TRBJ2-2
DNA: TGCAGCGTTGCGCTCATGAACACTGAAGCTTTCTTT; CDR3: CSVALMNTEAFF; V: TRBV29-1; D: .; size: .; J: TRBJ1-1
DNA: TGTGCCAGCAGTTCTGCTAGCGCTCGGTCCTACAATGAGCAGTTCTTC; CDR3: CASSSASARSYNEQFF; V: TRBV2; D: .; size: .; J: TRBJ2-1
DNA: TGCAGCGTTGAAGATCGCGGCAGGGACTATGGCTACACCTTC; CDR3: CSVEDRGRDYGYTF; V: TRBV29-1; D: .; size: .; J: TRBJ1-2
DNA: TGCGCCAGCAGCTCCGGGACTAGCCTCCCCGGGGAGCAGTTCTTC; CDR3: CASSSGTSLPGEQFF; V: TRBV5-1; D: TRBD2; size: .; J: TRBJ2-1
DNA: TGTGCCAGCAGCGTTCACAGGGGGCGCGAAGCTTTCTTT; CDR3: CASSVHRGREAFF; V: TRBV7-9; D: TRBD1; size: .; J: TRBJ1-1